This T cell receptor (beta chain) was captured by sequencing in a study of T cells after yellow fever vaccination (dated by TCRdb to the late 2010s). A note on the overall study: The SMART-Seq v4 Ultra Low Input RNA kit was used to prepare libraries from fractions with low cell numbers. To follow T-cell clones before and after both primary and booster YFV17D yellow fever vaccination, bulk TCR alpha and beta repertoires underwent longitudinal sequencing. The cohort comprised two healthy male donors, one aged 18 to 29 and one aged 30 to 39 years. Blood samples were taken at several timepoints before and after primary and secondary immunization, and bulk PBMC replicates and cell subsets were isolated. The investigation overall reported the following: Computational filtering was needed because FACS-sorted repertoires could contain abundant contaminating clonotypes from the bulk population. After the booster, most clones that had expanded after primary vaccination were detected again (approximately 97% of CD4 and around 88% of CD8), suggesting broad maintenance of memory. The secondary T-cell response was weaker than the primary response but faster, peaking on day 5 instead of day 15. Because only two donors were included in the study, the extent to which the findings can be generalized is limited. A small fraction of clonotypes showed up in both the CD4 and CD8 compartments, probably as a result of convergent recombination.

Reading the label with the study, this specimen's treatment or condition is: live attenuated yellow fever vaccine strain. Two biological replicates of bulk PBMCs were collected at each blood-draw timepoint. PBMCs were isolated from peripheral blood using a standard Ficoll-Paque protocol. RNA was extracted with TriZol from bulk PBMCs, CD4 and CD8 fractions, and dextramer-positive and dextramer-negative fractions. This clonotype was seen more than once but under ten times. No antigen is known for it. There are no base qualities to consult, and no much larger clone falls within one base. The germline V gene (reference sequence) sets CDR1 to MNHNY and CDR2 to SVGAGI. From the cysteine up to the phenylalanine, the CDR3 has a length of 13 residues. Here the CDR3 DNA is all that survives: 39 bases in frame from base 1. Trimming removed 4 bases from V and 3 bases from J, leaving 9 bases between the germline ends.

Synthesis of TCR cDNA relied on 5'RACE template switching, a step that introduced a universal primer site along with unique molecular identifiers. Priming of cDNA synthesis was performed from both the TCR alpha and TCR beta constant segments. Libraries were amplified in two PCR steps, with sample barcodes and sequencing adapters added in the second step. Libraries were sequenced on Illumina HiSeq 2500 (2x100 bp) or NovaSeq (2x150 bp). In the original analysis: Reads were demultiplexed and collapsed into UMI consensus sequences with MIGEC, and V(D)J alignment was performed with MiXCR. Vaccine-responding clonotypes were identified with edgeR using replicate PBMC samples, with FDR below 0.01 and a log2 fold change above 5 up to day 15 being required. Each bulk clonotype received a CD4 or CD8 identity based on whether the sequenced CD4 or CD8 repertoire contained that clonotype at higher abundance. TCRdb reprocessed the public reads (quality trimming at Q25 with fastp, clone calling with MiXCR) and kept in-frame beta chains. A single entry per CDR3 protein holds the most common genes and DNA from its merged rows. These V and J calls originate from TCRdb's pipeline instead of the authors' own analysis. Across this sample there are a few hundred thousand distinct CDR3 sequences, with approximately 8% seen only once. The ten biggest clones cover approximately 16% of the sample.

Sample: PBMCs, taken roughly 45 days after the first yellow fever vaccination. The V gene is TRBV6-6 and the J gene is TRBJ1-2, and TRBD1 may be the D gene, going by 5 matching bases. The receptor comes from a man aged 18 to 35 who received the YFV17D yellow fever vaccine. The CDR3 region: CASSLGPYYGYTF. The sequence in DNA is TGTGCCAGCAGTTTGGGACCATACTATGGCTACACCTTC.